These 21 T cell receptor beta chains share one sample of origin, sequenced in a study of long-term antiretroviral therapy in people with HIV. Running of the v3.0 immunoSEQ assay took place at survey level. Repertoires were generated with immunoSEQ multiplex PCR, while TCRdb's copy carries only in-frame clones and drops some. The sample includes under 30,000 clones, 80% of them seen just once. The sequencing used unsorted PBMCs, collected 0.3 years after starting antiretroviral therapy. The receptors come from a man aged 40-50 years with HIV.

This chain uses TRBV7-8 with TRBJ2-6, with D possibly being TRBD2 (6 bases). CDR1 and CDR2 from the germline V gene are SGHVS and FQNEAQ. The V and J ends lost 7 bases and 0 bases respectively, with 16 bases between them. The CDR3 is 17 residues long. This CDR3 is CASTPMGLSSGANVLTF. In nucleotides, the CDR3 is TGTGCCAGCACCCCCATGGGACTGAGCTCTGGGGCCAACGTCCTGACTTTC.

The V call is TRBV27, the J call TRBJ1-2; D uncertain. The CDR3 runs 13 residues. Germline V gene sequence: CDR1 MNHEY, CDR2 SMNVEV (reference sequence). V lost 3 bases to trimming and J lost 9 bases, with 14 bases between them. CDR3 nucleotide sequence: TGTGCCAGCAGTTTTGGCGTCGCATATAGCTACACCTTC. It translates to CASSFGVAYSYTF.

The chain recombines TRBV27 with TRBJ1-5; D gene ambiguous. CDR1 is MNHEY, CDR2 SMNVEV, per germline (reference sequence). V dropped 8 bases and J dropped 4 bases, with 12 bases sitting between them. The CDR3 length is 13 residues. CDR3 amino acids: CASARVGNQPQHF. The CDR3 coding sequence is TGTGCCAGCGCGCGGGTCGGAAATCAGCCCCAGCATTTT.

V usage is TRBV5-5 and J usage is TRBJ2-5, with D possibly being TRBD1 (5 bases). Per the germline V gene, CDR1 is SGHKS and CDR2 is YYEKEE (reference sequence). Trimming left V 1 base short and J 4 bases short, with 14 bases between. The CDR3 totals 15 residues. This CDR3 is CASSLRSGQGETQYF. The CDR3 coding sequence is TGTGCCAGCAGCTTGCGCTCTGGCCAGGGAGAGACCCAGTACTTC.

This clone was observed a single time. The chain couples TRBV7-3 to TRBJ2-3, with 7 bases fitting TRBD1. V lost 5 bases and J lost 6; bases outside the gene matches: 11. Germline V gene data show CDR1 as SGHTA and CDR2 as FQGTGA. The CDR3 consists of 15 residues. In DNA form, the CDR3 reads TGTGCCAGCAGCCCCGACAGGGCCGGACGGGATACGCAGTATTTT. This sequence encodes CASSPDRAGRDTQYF.

The chain uses TRBV5-1 and TRBJ2-3; possibly TRBD2 for D (6 bases). CDR1 SGHRS and CDR2 YFSETQ come from the germline V gene. CDR3 size: 13 residues. Trimming removed 6 bases from V and 3 bases from J, with 11 bases in between. CDR3 in amino acids: CASIGSGTDTQYF. DNA for the CDR3: TGCGCCAGCATTGGTAGCGGTACAGATACGCAGTATTTT.

Only one count was recorded for this clone. The chain couples TRBV10-3 to TRBJ2-3; TRBD1 matches 8 bases. The CDR3 sequence is 13 residues long. The germline CDR1 and CDR2 sequences are ENHRY and SYGVKD. V was pared by 10 bases and J by 4 bases, with 7 bases of the junction left unmatched. The CDR3 loop reads CATQEQGADTQYF. In nucleotides, the CDR3 is TGTGCCACCCAAGAACAGGGGGCAGATACGCAGTATTTT.

This clone was detected a few times. V and J are TRBV6-1 and TRBJ2-7; weak D call: TRBD1 (6 bases). V lost 0 bases and J lost 2, with 8 bases in between. The germline gives CDR1 MNHNS, CDR2 SASEGT. The CDR3 totals 14 residues. The CDR3 sequence is CASSEAGTPYEQYF. The CDR3 DNA is TGTGCCAGCAGTGAAGCCGGGACACCCTACGAGCAGTACTTC.

The sample holds one count of this clone. V usage is TRBV19 and J usage is TRBJ2-2; D gene uncertain. V lost 1 base to trimming and J lost 7 bases, with 7 bases between them. Germline lookup yields CDR1 LNHDA and CDR2 SQIVND (reference sequence). The CDR3 spans 13 residues. The CDR3 region is CASSIAAVGELFF. Written as DNA, the CDR3 is TGTGCCAGTAGTATAGCAGCAGTCGGGGAGCTGTTTTTT. The whole variable domain, filled in from reference TRBV19 and TRBJ2-2, reads DGGITQSPKYLFRKEGQNVTLSCEQNLNHDAMYWYRQDPGQGLRLIYYSQIVNDFQKGDIAEGYSVSREKKESFPLTVTSAQKNPTAFYLCASSIAAVGELFFGEGSRLTVL.

This clone was observed a handful of times. The rearrangement uses TRBV4-3 and TRBJ2-3; TRBD1 matches at 9 bases. Per the germline V gene, CDR1 is LGHNA and CDR2 is YSLEER. J was trimmed by 3 bases and V by 2 bases; bases with no gene match: 3. This CDR3 is 15 amino acids long. CDR3 in DNA: TGCGCCAGCAGCCAATACAGGGGGCTGACAGATACGCAGTATTTT. It is translated as CASSQYRGLTDTQYF.

The chain is built from TRBV7-2 and TRBJ2-2; D is tentatively TRBD1 or TRBD2 (6 bases each). The germline V and J ends were trimmed by 7 bases and 0 bases, with 12 bases remaining between them. The CDR3 runs 15 residues. Germline CDR1 reads SGHTA; CDR2 reads FQGNSA. The CDR3 region has the DNA TGTGCCAGCACCCTAGGGGGGCCGAACACCGGGGAGCTGTTTTTT. The encoded protein is CASTLGGPNTGELFF.

This clone has more than one count but fewer than ten. This CDR3 reads CASSEDFSNQPQHF. The CDR3 nucleotides read TGTGCCAGCAGTGAGGACTTTAGCAATCAGCCCCAGCATTTT. The chain joins TRBV2 to TRBJ1-5; D remains ambiguous. The CDR3 is 14 residues long. V shed 3 bases and J shed 0 bases, with 6 bases lying between them. Germline CDR1 reads SNHLY; CDR2 reads FYNNEI.

This clone was detected a few times. The gene calls are TRBV14 and TRBJ2-6; 11 bases agree with TRBD2. V shed 4 bases, J shed 0 bases, and the junction held 8 bases outside the gene matches. The germline gives CDR1 SGHDN, CDR2 FVKESK. CDR3 length: 19 residues. The CDR3 loop is CASSPQLAGVLSGANVLTF. The CDR3 DNA follows: TGTGCCAGCAGCCCCCAACTAGCGGGAGTTCTCTCTGGGGCCAACGTCCTGACTTTC.

The chain links TRBV19 to TRBJ2-2; TRBD1 matches at 7 bases. The V gene end was trimmed by 5 bases and the J gene end by 5 bases; junction bases not matched to a gene: 11. Looked up from germline, CDR1 is LNHDA and CDR2 is SQIVND (reference sequence). The CDR3 runs 16 residues. CDR3 sequence: CASSSPHRGGTGELFF. DNA for the CDR3: TGTGCCAGTAGTTCTCCCCACAGGGGTGGGACCGGGGAGCTGTTTTTT.

The rearrangement joins TRBV4-1 to TRBJ1-6; no clear D. V was pared by 2 bases and J by 15 bases, with 11 bases between. Germline V gene lookup returns CDR1 MGHRA and CDR2 YSYEKL. The length of the CDR3 is 12 residues. CDR3 in amino acids: CASSQLGLDLHF. CDR3 nucleotide sequence: TGCGCCAGCAGCCAATTGGGGTTAGACCTCCACTTT.

The chain employs TRBV28 and TRBJ2-5, with D unresolved. V was trimmed by 7 bases and J by 2 bases, leaving 11 bases between them. The V gene's germline CDR1 is MDHEN and CDR2 SYDVKM. The CDR3 is 13 residues long. The CDR3 bases are TGTGCCAGCACCCGACCGGAGCAAGAGACCCAGTACTTC. Translated: CASTRPEQETQYF. Together with reference TRBV28 and TRBJ2-5, the CDR3 gives the full variable domain: DVKVTQSSRYLVKRTGEKVFLECVQDMDHENMFWYRQDPGLGLRLIYFSYDVKMKEKGDIPEGYSVSREKKERFSLILESASTNQTSMYLCASTRPEQETQYFGPGTRLLVL.

V is TRBV5-1 and J is TRBJ2-2; 9 bases line up with TRBD1. Losses at the gene ends were 4 bases for V and 1 base for J; bases not matched to a gene: 5. The CDR3 is 16 amino acids. From germline, CDR1 is SGHRS and CDR2 YFSETQ. This CDR3 is CASSLRGQGNTGELFF. The CDR3 nucleotides are TGCGCCAGCAGCCTAAGGGGACAGGGGAACACCGGGGAGCTGTTTTTT. Using reference TRBV5-1 and TRBJ2-2 for the parts outside the CDR3, the full variable domain is KAGVTQTPRYLIKTRGQQVTLSCSPISGHRSVSWYQQTPGQGLQFLFEYFSETQRNKGNFPGRFSGRQFSNSRSEMNVSTLELGDSALYLCASSLRGQGNTGELFFGEGSRLTVL.

The chain uses TRBV2 and TRBJ1-5, with D perhaps TRBD1 (6 bases). The germline V and J ends were trimmed by 8 bases and 3 bases, with 11 bases remaining between them. The CDR3 runs to 13 residues. CDR1 and CDR2 from the germline V gene are SNHLY and FYNNEI. The CDR3 loop is CASLGQINQPQHF. CDR3 in DNA: TGTGCCAGCTTAGGACAGATCAATCAGCCCCAGCATTTT.

The rearrangement uses TRBV7-6 and TRBJ2-5, with TRBD1 matching over 7 bases. After removal of 4 bases from V and 0 bases from J, the junction contained 5 bases not matched to a gene. This CDR3 is built from 15 residues. CDR1 and CDR2 (germline): SGHVS, FNYEAQ. In nucleotides, the CDR3 is TGTGCCAGCAGCTCGGGACAGCTCAACCAAGAGACCCAGTACTTC. It yields the protein CASSSGQLNQETQYF.

The chain joins TRBV7-9 to TRBJ2-7; 7 nucleotides align to TRBD2. The V and J ends lost 5 bases and 4 bases, in that order; junction bases with no gene match: 11. The germline CDR1 and CDR2 sequences are SEHNR and FQNEAQ (reference sequence). This CDR3 is 15 amino acids long. The DNA for the CDR3 is TGTGCCAGCAGCCCTAGGGACTATCCCAAATACGAGCAGTACTTC. Protein sequence: CASSPRDYPKYEQYF.

This clone was seen only a few times. The chain is built from TRBV5-4 and TRBJ1-2; 11 nucleotides match TRBD1. CDR3 length: 14 residues. V lost 3 bases to trimming and J lost 8 bases; unmatched junction nucleotides: 6. Germline V gene lookup returns CDR1 SGHNT and CDR2 YYREEE (reference sequence). The CDR3 region has the DNA TGTGCCAGCAGCTGGGGACAGGGGGAACGGGGCTACACCTTC. It specifies CASSWGQGERGYTF.